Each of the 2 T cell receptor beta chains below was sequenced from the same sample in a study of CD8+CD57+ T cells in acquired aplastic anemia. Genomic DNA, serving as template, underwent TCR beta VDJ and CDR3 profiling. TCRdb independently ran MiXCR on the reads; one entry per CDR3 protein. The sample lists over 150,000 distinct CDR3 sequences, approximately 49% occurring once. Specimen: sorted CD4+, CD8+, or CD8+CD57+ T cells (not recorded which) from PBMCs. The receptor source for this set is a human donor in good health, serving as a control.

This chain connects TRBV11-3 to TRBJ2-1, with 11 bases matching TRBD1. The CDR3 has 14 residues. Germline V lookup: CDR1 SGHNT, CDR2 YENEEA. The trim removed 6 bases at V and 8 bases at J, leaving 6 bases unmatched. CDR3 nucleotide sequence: TGTGCCAGCAGGGGGGACAGGGGGGGCGATGAGCAGTTCTTC. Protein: CASRGDRGGDEQFF.

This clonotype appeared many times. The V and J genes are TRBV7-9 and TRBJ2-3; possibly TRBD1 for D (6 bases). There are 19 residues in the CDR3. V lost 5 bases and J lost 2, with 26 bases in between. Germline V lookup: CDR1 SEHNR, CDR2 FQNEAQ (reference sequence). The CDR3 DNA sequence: TGTGCCAGCAGCACGCTGGGGACAAAGGCAATATTATTCACAGATACGCAGTATTTT. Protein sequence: CASSTLGTKAILFTDTQYF. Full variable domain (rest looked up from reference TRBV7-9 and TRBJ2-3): DTGVSQNPRHKITKRGQNVTFRCDPISEHNRLYWYRQTLGQGPEFLTYFQNEAQLEKSRLLSDRFSAERPKGSFSTLEIQRTEQGDSAMYLCASSTLGTKAILFTDTQYFGPGTRLTVL.